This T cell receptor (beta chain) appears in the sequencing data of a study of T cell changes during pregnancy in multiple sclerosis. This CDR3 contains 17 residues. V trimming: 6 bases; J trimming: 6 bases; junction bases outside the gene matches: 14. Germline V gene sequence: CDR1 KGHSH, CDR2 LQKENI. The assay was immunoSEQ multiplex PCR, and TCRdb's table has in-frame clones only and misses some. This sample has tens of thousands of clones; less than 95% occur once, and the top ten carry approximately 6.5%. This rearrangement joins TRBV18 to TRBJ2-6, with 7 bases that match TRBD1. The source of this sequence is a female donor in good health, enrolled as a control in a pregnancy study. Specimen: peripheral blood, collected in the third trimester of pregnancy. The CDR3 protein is CASSHRTGPDQANVLTF. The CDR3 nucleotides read TGTGCCAGCTCCCACAGGACAGGCCCCGATCAGGCCAACGTCCTGACTTTC.